The sequence of this TCR beta chain was determined in a study of cytomegalovirus exposure and HLA in healthy donors. Notes on the study in general: As immune exposure information, only CMV serostatus was available. Segments of the TCR beta V type were, in most cases, productive about 90% or about 30% of the time in an earlier analysis.

Looked up from germline, CDR1 is SGHTS and CDR2 is YDEGEE. The V and J ends lost 0 bases and 4 bases, in that order; junction bases with no gene match: 3. The CDR3 sequence is 16 residues long. Of note for this clone: The antigen is undetermined.

The PCR made use of 60 Vbeta and 13 Jbeta primers. Profiled with immunoSEQ multiplex PCR; TCRdb holds only in-frame clones, not every one. The sample holds about 150,000 clones, approximately 87% seen once. The specimen was PBMCs. The sequence came from a woman aged 25 to 39 in good health and CMV-seronegative. The chain links TRBV5-8 to TRBJ2-3, with 12 bases aligning to TRBD2. The CDR3 sequence: CASSLDLAGGPDTQYF. The CDR3 coding sequence is TGTGCCAGCAGCTTGGACCTAGCGGGAGGGCCAGATACGCAGTATTTT.